Sequencing of this T cell receptor (beta chain) was carried out in a study of T cells in Graves' hyperthyroidism and ophthalmopathy. The study, taken as a whole, reports: The blood repertoire included most of the expanded thyroid clonotypes above 0.001. Patients with ophthalmopathy were separated from those with stable hyperthyroidism by a 13 V-J model.

Details on this clonotype: The antigen is undetermined.

TCR beta CDR3 regions were amplified from RNA. A first-round RT-PCR of the TCR CDR3 used the HTBI primer set. TCRdb used MiXCR to reprocess the multiplex PCR reads, holding one entry per CDR3 protein. The repertoire includes around 620,000 distinct CDR3 sequences, around 42% of them detected once, and under 20% sits in the top ten. This sequence originates from an adult woman with Graves' disease, either hyperthyroidism or ophthalmopathy (not recorded which). The sequenced sample consisted of peripheral blood or thyroid tissue (not recorded which).

The CDR3 is CASSYEAGGETQYF. The CDR3 DNA reads as TGTGCCAGCAGTTACGAAGCGGGAGGAGAGACCCAGTACTTC. This chain links TRBV6-5 with TRBJ2-5; 9 bases align to TRBD2. Germline V gene data show CDR1 as MNHEY and CDR2 as SVGAGI. The CDR3 has 14 residues. V was pared by 2 bases and J by 4 bases, with 2 bases of the junction left unmatched.